Shown below are 17 T cell receptor beta chains from a single sample sequenced in a study of T cell repertoires in cytomegalovirus infection. Which antigens these TCRs recognize remains unknown. Each CDR3 protein gets one entry after TCRdb re-called the reads with MiXCR. The profile shows roughly 860,000 distinct CDR3 sequences, approximately 32% of them singletons. Material: cultured CD8+ T cells from PBMCs, obtained from culture after CMV antigen stimulation. These receptors originate from a human donor in good health (CMV status not recorded). Some clones in this sample may be carry-over from other donors' samples.

Concerning this clonotype itself: Just one base apart from a much larger clone, this may be a read error. The chain has TRBV6-2 or TRBV6-3 and TRBJ1-5, with TRBD1 matching 9 bases. The CDR3 length is 15 residues. The V gene's germline CDR1 is MNHEY and CDR2 SVGEGT. This chain's CDR3 is CASSPTGGNNRPQHF. The CDR3 DNA reads as TGTGCCAGCAGTCCGACAGGGGGAAACAATCGGCCCCAGCATTTT.

This clonotype showed up just a few times. The V gene is TRBV10-3, the J gene TRBJ2-2, with 15 bases matching TRBD2. The CDR3 has 18 amino acids. Germline CDR1 is ENHRY and CDR2 is SYGVKD. V gave up 6 bases and J gave up 1 base; unmatched junction bases: 6. In nucleotides, the CDR3 is TGTGCCATCAGCCCCGGGACTAGCGGGGGGATGAACACCGGGGAGCTGTTTTTT. It specifies CAISPGTSGGMNTGELFF.

This clonotype showed up just once. The chain has TRBV10-2 and TRBJ2-1, with D perhaps assigned TRBD1 or TRBD2 (5 bases each). V lost 7 bases, J lost 9 bases, and 25 bases lay in between. Germline V gene data show CDR1 as WSHSY and CDR2 as SAAADI. This CDR3 is 16 amino acids long. CDR3 DNA sequence: TGCGCCAGCACCCCACCGGGGACGCGTTACATCCCTGAGCAGTTCTTC. Residues: CASTPPGTRYIPEQFF.

This clonotype was counted between two and nine times. V is TRBV6-7 and J is TRBJ2-2; D possibly corresponds to TRBD1 (7 bases). TRBV6-7 is an ORF, and what it does is uncertain. This CDR3 is built from 13 residues. Trimming pared 4 bases from V and 14 bases from J, leaving 17 bases between. The CDR3 loop reads CASSWRRGRFLFF. The CDR3 nucleotides read TGTGCCAGCAGTTGGAGGAGGGGGCGATTCCTGTTTTTT.

The sample holds a few counts of this clonotype. This chain joins TRBV6-5 and TRBJ1-3; the match to TRBD1 covers 7 bases. The length of the CDR3 is 16 residues. Germline CDR1 MNHEY, CDR2 SVGAGI. Unmatched junction bases numbered 7, after V lost 2 bases and J lost 3 bases. CDR3 amino acids: CASSYVAGGYGNTIYF. DNA of the CDR3: TGTGCCAGCAGTTACGTGGCAGGGGGGTATGGAAACACCATATATTTT.

V is TRBV19 and J is TRBJ2-2; D may correspond to TRBD1 or TRBD2 (5 bases each). Trimming took 3 bases from V and 0 from J, leaving 17 bases between them. Per germline, CDR1 LNHDA and CDR2 SQIVND (reference sequence). The CDR3 runs to 18 residues. The DNA of the CDR3 is TGTGCCAGTAGTATCCCCGGGACGGACGACGCGAACACCGGGGAGCTGTTTTTT. Its protein is CASSIPGTDDANTGELFF.

The chain is built from TRBV7-6 and TRBJ2-5, with D possibly TRBD2 on 6 matching bases. Germline V gene lookup returns CDR1 SGHVS and CDR2 FNYEAQ. There are 15 residues in the CDR3. V lost 5 bases to trimming and J lost 4 bases, with 17 bases between them. CDR3 DNA: TGTGCCAGCAGCATATCCTCTTTCGGGGGAGAGACCCAGTACTTC. Encoded protein: CASSISSFGGETQYF.

The genes are TRBV5-8 and TRBJ2-3, with TRBD1 identical over 9 bases. Germline V gene data show CDR1 as SGHTS and CDR2 as YDEGEE. The CDR3 has 19 residues. V lost 2 bases and J lost 4; bases outside the gene matches: 17. The chain's CDR3 is CASSFIITRPGQGSDTQYF. The CDR3 coding sequence is TGTGCCAGCAGCTTTATAATTACTAGACCGGGACAGGGTTCAGATACGCAGTATTTT.

The table lists this clonotype with a few counts. The V and J genes are TRBV6-1 and TRBJ2-3; TRBD2 might be the D (6 bases). CDR1 is MNHNS, CDR2 SASEGT, per germline. Trimming cost V 6 bases and J 2 bases, with 21 bases left between them. The CDR3 runs 17 residues. CDR3 protein: CASSPRRIGGNTDTQYF. CDR3 nucleotide sequence: TGTGCCAGCAGCCCTCGTCGTATCGGGGGAAACACAGATACGCAGTATTTT.

This clonotype was detected many times. CDR3 bases: TGTGCCAGCAGCTCTGGGACAGGGGCCTTCAATGAGCAGTTCTTC. This codes for CASSSGTGAFNEQFF. The gene calls are TRBV11-3 and TRBJ2-1; the match to TRBD1 covers 10 bases. The CDR3 extends over 15 amino acids. V lost 4 bases and J lost 6; bases outside the gene matches: 6. Germline CDR1 is SGHNT and CDR2 is YENEEA.

Points on this clonotype: Possible read error: a much larger clone is one base away. This chain connects TRBV11-2 to TRBJ1-1; D is unclear. Germline V lookup: CDR1 SGHAT, CDR2 FQNNGV. V was clipped by 6 bases and J by 3 bases, with 2 bases between them. The CDR3 covers 10 residues. The CDR3 sequence: CASRHTEAFF. The CDR3 bases are TGTGCCAGCAGGCACACTGAAGCTTTCTTT.

This clonotype was picked up a small number of times. The chain links TRBV7-9 to TRBJ1-2; 8 bases align to TRBD1. V trimming: 5 bases; J trimming: 0 bases; junction bases outside the gene matches: 8. This CDR3 contains 16 residues. CDR1 is SEHNR, CDR2 FQNEAQ, per germline (reference sequence). CDR3 protein: CASSHTGQDPNYGYTF. The CDR3 nucleotides read TGTGCCAGCAGCCACACGGGACAGGATCCTAACTATGGCTACACCTTC.

The chain recombines TRBV7-9 with TRBJ2-1, with D tentatively TRBD1 (6 bases). Germline CDR1 reads SEHNR; CDR2 reads FQNEAQ (reference sequence). The CDR3 contains 16 residues. V lost 8 bases and J lost 2, with 19 bases in between. The CDR3 nucleotides are TGTGCCAGCCTCCCTCGAGGGAAGGGGGCCTACAATGAGCAGTTCTTC. Its protein is CASLPRGKGAYNEQFF.

The chain recombines TRBV2 with TRBJ1-5, with D possibly matching TRBD1 (5 bases). Trimming removed 7 bases at V and 2 bases at J, with 15 bases between. The CDR3 consists of 15 residues. Germline V lookup: CDR1 SNHLY, CDR2 FYNNEI. CDR3 in amino acids: CASTSRQGGNQPQHF. CDR3 sequence (DNA): TGTGCCAGCACCTCCCGGCAGGGTGGCAATCAGCCCCAGCATTTT.

The J gene is TRBJ2-4, the V gene TRBV27; D possibly corresponds to TRBD2 (7 bases). The V end lost 6 bases, the J end lost 1 base, and 16 bases lay between the germline ends. This CDR3 region has 16 residues. From germline, CDR1 is MNHEY and CDR2 SMNVEV (reference sequence). The CDR3 nucleotides read TGTGCCAGCAGCCTAGGGGGGGCGCCTGCCAAAAACATTCAGTACTTC. Translated, it gives CASSLGGAPAKNIQYF.

This clonotype was seen a handful of times. The genes are TRBV7-9 and TRBJ1-4, with D possibly TRBD1 on 6 matching bases. The germline CDR1 and CDR2 sequences are SEHNR and FQNEAQ (reference sequence). V shed 1 base and J shed 7 bases, with 13 bases lying between them. The CDR3 runs to 15 residues. CDR3 coding DNA: TGTGCCAGCAGCTTAGACAGGGTTGAAGGTGAAAAACTGTTTTTT. Residues: CASSLDRVEGEKLFF.

This sequence joins TRBV6-6 and TRBJ1-1; no reliable D call. There are 19 residues in the CDR3. V was clipped by 0 bases and J by 1 base, with 21 bases between them. Germline V gene data show CDR1 as MNHNY and CDR2 as SVGAGI (reference sequence). The CDR3 nucleotides read TGTGCCAGCAGTTACTCGACGTATAATCTACAGAATAAGAACACTGAAGCTTTCTTT. It yields the protein CASSYSTYNLQNKNTEAFF.